This T cell receptor (beta chain) stems from a study of blood T cell repertoires in COVID-19 (dated by TCRdb to 2019 to 2021). Notes on the research overall: The collaborator samples originated in the United States, Italy and Spain and spanned the acute and convalescent phases of COVID-19. The prospective study material was composed of cDNA or gDNA derived from T cells, B-cell-depleted T cells, or PBMCs. Subjects who had been exposed to COVID-19, were actively infected with it, or had recovered from it provided the deeply sampled blood TCRbeta repertoires that made up the dataset. The repertoires were made available in a free public database intended to serve as a resource for research on the immune response to SARS-CoV-2. The samples were drawn from the first 160 participants of the ongoing ImmuneRACE study and from 1,254 subjects provided by 6 global collaborators. The sample metadata nearly always contained a de-identified subject ID, COVID-19 status, age in years and sex. Where available, HLA class I and class II types were taken from metadata supplied by the sample provider and were not determined by assay-based typing. Overall study results and their limits: The quantity of clinical and demographic metadata differed by source and by participant and was supplied without curation.

Including cysteine and phenylalanine, the CDR3 has 17 amino acids. Only the CDR3 region is kept as DNA, spanning 51 bases read in frame from base 1. Deletion took 2 bases off V and 0 bases off J, with a span of 14 bases between the germline ends. Per the germline V gene, ENHRY is the CDR1 and SYGVKD is the CDR2. Each collaborating institution followed its own protocols to collect whole blood in K2EDTA tubes. For TCRbeta analysis, collaborators shipped samples as frozen whole blood, isolated PBMCs, or DNA extracted from either of those sample types. This clone was seen once. Its antigen remains undetermined. There are no base qualities to consult, and no much larger clone falls within one base. The immunoSEQ Assay, a bias-controlled multiplex PCR, was used to amplify TCRbeta CDR3 regions from genomic DNA. The study's processing was this. Nucleated cell counts per sample were estimated from amplification of reference gene primers within the assay. Sequence reads were collapsed and filtered to measure the absolute abundance of every unique TCRbeta CDR3 rearrangement. For each sample, productive Simpson clonality was calculated as the square root of Simpson's diversity index over productive rearrangements. What TCRdb holds here is the immuneACCESS table cut down to in-frame rearrangements. Part of the clones is not present; checked against another copy, under half of the missing clones reflect an unresolved V gene, and the others are unexplained. V, J and clone size are taken as reported in that table, and D and trimming were inferred from the DNA itself. This sample is represented by under 150,000 clones; more than 80% of them were singletons. Of the sample, about 7.3% falls within the top ten clones.

This sequence was found in a woman aged 40-49 years with acute or convalescent COVID-19. The chain is assembled from TRBV10-3 and TRBJ1-5; the D gene assignment is ambiguous. The sample comprised peripheral blood. The CDR3 is CAISETQNSASNQPQHF. The sequenced DNA is TGTGCCATCAGTGAGACGCAGAATTCCGCTAGCAATCAGCCCCAGCATTTT.